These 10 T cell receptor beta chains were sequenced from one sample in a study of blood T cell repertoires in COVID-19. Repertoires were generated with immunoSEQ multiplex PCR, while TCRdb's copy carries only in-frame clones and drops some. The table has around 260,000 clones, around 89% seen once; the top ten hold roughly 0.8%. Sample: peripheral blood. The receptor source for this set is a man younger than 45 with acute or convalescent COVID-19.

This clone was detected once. The CDR3 loop reads CASSLAGTAYTGYTF. CDR3 DNA sequence: TGCGCCAGCAGCTTGGCGGGGACAGCTTATACCGGCTACACCTTC. The rearrangement uses TRBV5-1 and TRBJ1-2; 7 bases line up with TRBD1. The germline V gene encodes CDR1 SGHRS and CDR2 YFSETQ. The CDR3 extends over 15 amino acids. Trimming removed 0 bases from V and 8 bases from J; junction bases left unmatched: 10. Using reference TRBV5-1 and TRBJ1-2 for the parts outside the CDR3, the full variable domain is KAGVTQTPRYLIKTRGQQVTLSCSPISGHRSVSWYQQTPGQGLQFLFEYFSETQRNKGNFPGRFSGRQFSNSRSEMNVSTLELGDSALYLCASSLAGTAYTGYTFGSGTRLTVV.

This chain's CDR3 is CASSFGGNTEAFF. DNA of the CDR3: TGTGCCAGCAGCTTCGGCGGGAACACTGAAGCTTTCTTT. The genes are TRBV11-1 and TRBJ1-1; D gene uncertain. The V end lost 3 bases, the J end lost 1 base, and 6 bases lay between the germline ends. The CDR3 loop spans 13 amino acids. Germline CDR1 is SGHAT and CDR2 is FQDESV (reference sequence).

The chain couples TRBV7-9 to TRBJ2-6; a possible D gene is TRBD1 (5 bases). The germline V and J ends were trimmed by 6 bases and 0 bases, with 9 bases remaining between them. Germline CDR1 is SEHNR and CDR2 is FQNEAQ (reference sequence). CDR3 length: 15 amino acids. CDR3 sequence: CASRHDSSGANVLTF. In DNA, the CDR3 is TGTGCCAGCAGACATGACAGCTCTGGGGCCAACGTCCTGACTTTC. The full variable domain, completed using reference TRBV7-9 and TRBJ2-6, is DTGVSQNPRHKITKRGQNVTFRCDPISEHNRLYWYRQTLGQGPEFLTYFQNEAQLEKSRLLSDRFSAERPKGSFSTLEIQRTEQGDSAMYLCASRHDSSGANVLTFGAGSRLTVL.

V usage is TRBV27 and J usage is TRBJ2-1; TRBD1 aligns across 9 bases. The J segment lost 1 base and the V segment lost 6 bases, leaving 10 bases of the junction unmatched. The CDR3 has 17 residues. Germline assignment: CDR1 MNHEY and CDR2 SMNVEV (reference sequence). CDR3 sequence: CASRSLSGQGSYNEQFF. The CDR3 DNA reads TGTGCCAGCAGAAGTTTATCGGGACAGGGATCCTACAATGAGCAGTTCTTC.

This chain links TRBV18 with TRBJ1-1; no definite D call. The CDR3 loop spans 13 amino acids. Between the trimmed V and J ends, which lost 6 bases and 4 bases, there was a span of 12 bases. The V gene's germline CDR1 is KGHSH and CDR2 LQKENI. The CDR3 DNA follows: TGTGCCAGCTCCCCGCAGGAGGTCACTGAAGCTTTCTTT. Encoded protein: CASSPQEVTEAFF.

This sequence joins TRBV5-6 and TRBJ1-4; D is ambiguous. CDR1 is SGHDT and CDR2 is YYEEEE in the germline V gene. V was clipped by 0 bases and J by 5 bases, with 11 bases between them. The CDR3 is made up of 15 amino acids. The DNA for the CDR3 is TGTGCCAGCAGCTTGGCTCGTAAGAGGAATGAAAAACTGTTTTTT. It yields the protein CASSLARKRNEKLFF. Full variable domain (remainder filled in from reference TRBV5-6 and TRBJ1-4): DAGVTQSPTHLIKTRGQQVTLRCSPKSGHDTVSWYQQALGQGPQFIFQYYEEEERQRGNFPDRFSGHQFPNYSSELNVNALLLGDSALYLCASSLARKRNEKLFFGSGTQLSVL.

DNA of the CDR3: TGTGCCAGCAGCTTTCTGAACGTAGCTAACTATGGCTACACCTTC. Translating gives CASSFLNVANYGYTF. The chain has TRBV7-8 and TRBJ1-2; D is unclear. The CDR3 loop spans 15 amino acids. Trimming cost V 3 bases and J 0 bases, with 11 bases left between them. CDR1 is SGHVS, CDR2 FQNEAQ, per germline.

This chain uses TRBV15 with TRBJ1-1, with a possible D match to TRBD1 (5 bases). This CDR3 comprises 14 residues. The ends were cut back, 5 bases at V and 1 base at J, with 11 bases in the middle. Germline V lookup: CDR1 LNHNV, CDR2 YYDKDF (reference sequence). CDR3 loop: CATSVRQRNTEAFF. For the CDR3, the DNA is TGTGCCACCAGCGTCAGACAGAGGAACACTGAAGCTTTCTTT.

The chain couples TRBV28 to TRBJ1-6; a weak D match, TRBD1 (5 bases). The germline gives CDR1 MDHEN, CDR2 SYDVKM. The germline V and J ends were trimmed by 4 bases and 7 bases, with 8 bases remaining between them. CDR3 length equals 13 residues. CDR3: CASSYDRNSPLHF. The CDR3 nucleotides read TGTGCCAGCAGTTATGACAGAAATTCACCCCTCCACTTT.

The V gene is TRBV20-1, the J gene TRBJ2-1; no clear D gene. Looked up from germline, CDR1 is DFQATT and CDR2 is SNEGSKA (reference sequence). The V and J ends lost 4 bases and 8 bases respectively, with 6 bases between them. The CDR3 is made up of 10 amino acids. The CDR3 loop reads CSAKLDEQFF. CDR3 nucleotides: TGCAGTGCTAAGTTAGATGAGCAGTTCTTC.